The clone carrying this T cell receptor beta chain appeared many times. The CDR3 has 14 amino acids. V was pared by 7 bases and J by 3 bases, with 7 bases of the junction left unmatched. This entry belongs to a study of T cells in Graves' hyperthyroidism and ophthalmopathy. The source material, RNA transcripts, was used to amplify TCR beta CDR3 regions. The HTBI primer set drove a first-round RT-PCR of the TCR CDR3. From the multiplex PCR reads, TCRdb called clonotypes with MiXCR, one entry per CDR3 protein. The table shows approximately 710,000 distinct CDR3 sequences, with approximately 15% occurring only once.

The TCR originated in a man between 50 and 59 years old with Graves' hyperthyroidism. J is TRBJ2-7 and V is TRBV12-3 or TRBV12-4, with 9 bases aligning to TRBD2. The sample was blood. The CDR3 region has the DNA TGTGCCAGCAAAGCCGGGACTAGCTTCTACGAGCAGTACTTC. Its protein product is CASKAGTSFYEQYF.